Listed below are T cell receptor beta chains from one sample, sequenced in a study of radiotherapy plus CTLA-4 blockade in lung cancer. Using immunoSEQ multiplex PCR, the repertoire was profiled, and TCRdb retains in-frame clones only, with some absent. The table has some 37,000 clones, 70% to 75% seen once. Sequenced material: peripheral blood, taken from a patient treated with radiotherapy plus ipilimumab. All receptors derive from a human donor with non-small cell lung cancer who had stable disease on radiotherapy plus ipilimumab. Both conserved end residues are part of each CDR3. A D gene is named only where the DNA matches it firmly. Size is stated for part of the rows, as once, few or many counts, or as a class when the clone is expanded.

J gene: TRBJ2-1; D gene: -; clone size: -; V gene: TRBV11-3; CDR3 protein: CASSLERGGSDEQFF; CDR3 DNA: TGTGCCAGCAGCTTAGAACGTGGGGGATCGGATGAGCAGTTCTTC
J gene: TRBJ1-1; D gene: -; clone size: -; V gene: TRBV5-1; CDR3 protein: CASSSDPGGGTEAFF; CDR3 DNA: TGCGCCAGCAGCTCTGACCCGGGCGGGGGGACTGAAGCTTTCTTT
J gene: TRBJ1-5; D gene: -; clone size: -; V gene: TRBV28; CDR3 protein: CASSPLWGYSNQPQHF; CDR3 DNA: TGTGCCAGCAGTCCCCTTTGGGGGTACTCCAATCAGCCCCAGCATTTT
J gene: TRBJ2-3; D gene: -; clone size: -; V gene: TRBV12-2; CDR3 protein: CASRPTWNTQYF; CDR3 DNA: TGTGCAAGTCGCCCAACTTGGAATACGCAGTATTTT
J gene: TRBJ1-1; D gene: -; clone size: -; V gene: TRBV10-3; CDR3 protein: CAISEGGQRQNTEAFF; CDR3 DNA: TGTGCCATCAGTGAGGGGGGACAACGTCAGAACACTGAAGCTTTCTTT
J gene: TRBJ1-2; D gene: TRBD1; clone size: -; V gene: TRBV5-3; CDR3 protein: CARSLPKTGTGSSGYTF; CDR3 DNA: TGTGCCAGAAGCTTGCCTAAAACCGGGACAGGGTCATCTGGCTACACCTTC
J gene: TRBJ1-2; D gene: -; clone size: -; V gene: TRBV7-9; CDR3 protein: CASSLDVPLGYYGYTF; CDR3 DNA: TGTGCCAGCAGCTTAGACGTCCCTTTAGGCTACTATGGCTACACCTTC
J gene: TRBJ2-1; D gene: -; clone size: -; V gene: TRBV5-4; CDR3 protein: CASSLVGGPGNEQFF; CDR3 DNA: TGTGCCAGCAGCTTAGTGGGGGGGCCGGGCAATGAGCAGTTCTTC
J gene: TRBJ1-2; D gene: TRBD1; clone size: -; V gene: TRBV19; CDR3 protein: CASRTGRDRRNYGYTF; CDR3 DNA: TGTGCCAGTAGAACGGGCCGGGACAGACGGAACTATGGCTACACCTTC
J gene: TRBJ1-1; D gene: TRBD1; clone size: few; V gene: TRBV7-3; CDR3 protein: CASSKTGGPGTEAFF; CDR3 DNA: TGTGCCAGCAGCAAGACAGGGGGCCCCGGCACTGAAGCTTTCTTT
J gene: TRBJ2-5; D gene: -; clone size: -; V gene: TRBV5-4; CDR3 protein: CASSFGTQETQYF; CDR3 DNA: TGTGCCAGCAGTTTCGGGACCCAAGAGACCCAGTACTTC
J gene: TRBJ2-1; D gene: -; clone size: -; V gene: TRBV19; CDR3 protein: CAVRRGGSYNEQFF; CDR3 DNA: TGTGCCGTCCGCAGGGGAGGCTCCTACAATGAGCAGTTCTTC
J gene: TRBJ1-2; D gene: TRBD1; clone size: once; V gene: TRBV5-1; CDR3 protein: CASTPIAGTGKHYGYTF; CDR3 DNA: TGCGCCAGCACCCCGATTGCCGGGACAGGGAAACACTATGGCTACACCTTC
J gene: TRBJ1-6; D gene: -; clone size: -; V gene: TRBV7-9; CDR3 protein: CASSSAWSYNSPLHF; CDR3 DNA: TGTGCCAGCAGCTCTGCCTGGTCCTATAATTCACCCCTCCACTTT
J gene: TRBJ1-3; D gene: TRBD1; clone size: -; V gene: TRBV30; CDR3 protein: CAWSPGIDRARGNTIYF; CDR3 DNA: TGTGCCTGGAGTCCCGGAATTGACAGGGCGAGGGGAAACACCATATATTTT
J gene: TRBJ2-2; D gene: -; clone size: -; V gene: TRBV11-2; CDR3 protein: CASSLENTGELFF; CDR3 DNA: TGTGCCAGCAGCCTCGAAAACACCGGGGAGCTGTTTTTT
J gene: TRBJ1-4; D gene: TRBD1; clone size: -; V gene: TRBV6-1; CDR3 protein: CASSEDRINEKLFF; CDR3 DNA: TGTGCCAGCAGTGAGGACAGGATTAATGAAAAACTGTTTTTT
J gene: TRBJ1-2; D gene: -; clone size: -; V gene: TRBV27; CDR3 protein: CASSSTGVRYGYTF; CDR3 DNA: TGTGCCAGCAGTTCAACAGGTGTTCGCTATGGCTACACCTTC
J gene: TRBJ1-1; D gene: -; clone size: few; V gene: TRBV30; CDR3 protein: CAWSKRIQNTEAFF; CDR3 DNA: TGTGCCTGGAGTAAGAGGATTCAGAACACTGAAGCTTTCTTT
J gene: TRBJ1-1; D gene: TRBD1; clone size: -; V gene: TRBV9; CDR3 protein: CASSVEGGAGGGTEAFF; CDR3 DNA: TGTGCCAGCAGCGTAGAGGGTGGGGCAGGGGGAGGTACTGAAGCTTTCTTT
J gene: TRBJ2-3; D gene: TRBD2; clone size: -; V gene: TRBV9; CDR3 protein: CASSGGAGGLTDTQYF; CDR3 DNA: TGTGCCAGCAGCGGGGGAGCGGGGGGCCTCACAGATACGCAGTATTTT
J gene: TRBJ1-5; D gene: -; clone size: few; V gene: TRBV5-4; CDR3 protein: CASSHFRQPQHF; CDR3 DNA: TGTGCCAGCAGCCACTTTCGGCAGCCCCAGCATTTT
J gene: TRBJ1-2; D gene: TRBD1; clone size: few; V gene: TRBV5-6; CDR3 protein: CASSLLGTGDYGYTF; CDR3 DNA: TGTGCCAGCAGCTTACTAGGGACAGGAGATTATGGCTACACCTTC
J gene: TRBJ2-3; D gene: -; clone size: once; V gene: TRBV6-1; CDR3 protein: CASREGGSTDTQYF; CDR3 DNA: TGTGCCAGCAGAGAGGGCGGTAGCACAGATACGCAGTATTTT
J gene: TRBJ1-5; D gene: -; clone size: -; V gene: TRBV9; CDR3 protein: CASSGDLSNQPQHF; CDR3 DNA: TGTGCCAGCAGCGGGGACCTCAGCAATCAGCCCCAGCATTTT
J gene: TRBJ1-2; D gene: TRBD1; clone size: -; V gene: TRBV4-3; CDR3 protein: CASSQGDYGTGDNYGYTF; CDR3 DNA: TGCGCCAGCAGCCAAGGAGATTATGGGACAGGGGATAACTATGGCTACACCTTC
J gene: TRBJ1-1; D gene: -; clone size: -; V gene: TRBV2; CDR3 protein: CASRGDSEAFF; CDR3 DNA: TGTGCCAGCAGGGGGGACTCGGAAGCTTTCTTT
J gene: TRBJ2-3; D gene: TRBD2; clone size: -; V gene: TRBV6-6; CDR3 protein: CASSYRAGAKDTQYF; CDR3 DNA: TGTGCCAGCAGTTACCGAGCGGGGGCGAAAGATACGCAGTATTTT
J gene: TRBJ1-1; D gene: -; clone size: once; V gene: TRBV30; CDR3 protein: CAWSVRGGRNTEAFF; CDR3 DNA: TGTGCCTGGAGTGTACGGGGGGGGAGGAACACTGAAGCTTTCTTT
J gene: TRBJ1-4; D gene: TRBD1; clone size: -; V gene: TRBV5-6; CDR3 protein: CASSLDQGAYEKLFF; CDR3 DNA: TGTGCCAGCAGCTTAGACCAGGGGGCCTATGAAAAACTGTTTTTT
J gene: TRBJ2-1; D gene: TRBD1; clone size: -; V gene: TRBV5-1; CDR3 protein: CASSQGDGYNEQFF; CDR3 DNA: TGCGCCAGCTCCCAGGGGGACGGCTACAATGAGCAGTTCTTC
J gene: TRBJ1-4; D gene: TRBD1; clone size: -; V gene: TRBV5-1; CDR3 protein: CASSGQGERTNEKLFF; CDR3 DNA: TGCGCCAGCAGCGGACAGGGGGAGAGGACTAATGAAAAACTGTTTTTT
J gene: TRBJ2-2; D gene: TRBD1; clone size: -; V gene: TRBV10-1; CDR3 protein: CASREGQGTSTGELFF; CDR3 DNA: TGCGCCAGCAGGGAGGGACAGGGGACTTCCACCGGGGAGCTGTTTTTT
J gene: TRBJ2-1; D gene: TRBD2; clone size: few; V gene: TRBV7-3; CDR3 protein: CASSSGGEYNEQFF; CDR3 DNA: TGTGCCAGCAGCAGCGGGGGGGAGTACAATGAGCAGTTCTTC
J gene: TRBJ1-1; D gene: TRBD1; clone size: -; V gene: TRBV7-6; CDR3 protein: CASSREDRGTEAFF; CDR3 DNA: TGTGCCAGCAGCCGGGAGGACAGGGGCACTGAAGCTTTCTTT
J gene: TRBJ2-2; D gene: -; clone size: few; V gene: TRBV7-8; CDR3 protein: CASSPKRVTGELFF; CDR3 DNA: TGTGCCAGCAGCCCCAAAAGAGTGACCGGGGAGCTGTTTTTT
J gene: TRBJ2-5; D gene: -; clone size: -; V gene: TRBV6-1; CDR3 protein: CASRNSWIQETQYF; CDR3 DNA: TGTGCCAGCCGGAATAGTTGGATACAAGAGACCCAGTACTTC
J gene: TRBJ1-4; D gene: TRBD1; clone size: medium-sized; V gene: TRBV19; CDR3 protein: CASSSTLTGRPEKLFF; CDR3 DNA: TGTGCCAGTAGTTCGACGTTGACAGGGCGCCCTGAAAAACTGTTTTTT
J gene: TRBJ1-2; D gene: -; clone size: -; V gene: TRBV5-1; CDR3 protein: CASSSDSLYGYTF; CDR3 DNA: TGCGCCAGCAGCTCGGACAGCCTCTATGGCTACACCTTC
J gene: TRBJ1-5; D gene: TRBD1; clone size: -; V gene: TRBV6-6; CDR3 protein: CASDDRAGQPQHF; CDR3 DNA: TGTGCCAGCGACGACAGGGCCGGGCAGCCCCAGCATTTT
J gene: TRBJ2-5; D gene: TRBD1; clone size: -; V gene: TRBV7-6; CDR3 protein: CASSLGPAGGESETQYF; CDR3 DNA: TGTGCCAGCAGCTTAGGTCCGGCAGGGGGCGAGTCGGAGACCCAGTACTTC
J gene: TRBJ1-2; D gene: -; clone size: few; V gene: TRBV6-6; CDR3 protein: CASSYSGTPYGYTF; CDR3 DNA: TGTGCCAGCAGTTACTCCGGGACCCCCTATGGCTACACCTTC
J gene: TRBJ2-1; D gene: -; clone size: -; V gene: TRBV4-1; CDR3 protein: CASSQEGSDEQFF; CDR3 DNA: TGCGCCAGCAGCCAAGAGGGGTCGGATGAGCAGTTCTTC
J gene: TRBJ2-2; D gene: -; clone size: -; V gene: TRBV7-3; CDR3 protein: CASAQKNTGELFF; CDR3 DNA: TGTGCCAGCGCACAGAAAAACACCGGGGAGCTGTTTTTT
J gene: TRBJ1-6; D gene: TRBD1; clone size: -; V gene: TRBV19; CDR3 protein: CASSSRQGRNSPLHF; CDR3 DNA: TGTGCCAGTAGTAGCCGACAGGGAAGGAATTCACCCCTCCACTTT
J gene: TRBJ1-3; D gene: -; clone size: once; V gene: TRBV28; CDR3 protein: CASSLGQSGNTIYF; CDR3 DNA: TGTGCCAGCAGTTTAGGACAATCGGGAAACACCATATATTTT